This T cell receptor beta chain emerged from a study of technical replicates of blood from a handful of donors. Here immunoSEQ multiplex PCR was the method, and the copy in TCRdb shows in-frame clones only, minus some. The sample lists 9,000 to 15,000 clones, approximately 93% occurring once. This receptor was obtained from a human donor in good health. Material: PBMCs.

This CDR3 reads CASRSSSGLADTQYF. CDR3 bases: TGTGCCAGCAGAAGCAGTTCAGGCTTGGCAGATACGCAGTATTTT. The V and J genes are TRBV27 and TRBJ2-3; D ambiguous. The CDR3 sequence is 15 residues long. V lost 6 bases to trimming and J lost 4 bases, with 17 bases between them. The germline CDR1 and CDR2 sequences are MNHEY and SMNVEV (reference sequence).